These T cell receptor beta chains were read from a single sample in a study of vaccination and CD4 T cells after COVID-19. These TCRs' antigens remain unknown. TCRdb re-analysed the PCR reads in MiXCR, keeping a single row per CDR3 protein. This table has around 13,000 distinct CDR3 sequences, roughly 73% appearing once. Material for sequencing was CD4+ T cells from blood, cultured in vitro. These receptors were taken from a human donor who had recovered from COVID-19. Each CDR3 is given without its conserved first and last residue. The order of the fields is V gene, CDR3 protein.

TRBV6-5,ASSYAYLRASGGGETQY
TRBV20-1,SARVPGLATDTQY
TRBV20-1,SAPARGFDNEQF
TRBV29-1,SVEWGFVQF
TRBV7-3,ASSLTRQGASGANVLT
TRBV20-1,SARDNRGNQPQH
TRBV6-2/TRBV6-3,ASTQGWYSNQPQH
TRBV20-1,SAKRQGKMAGELF
TRBV2,ASRTDNYEQY
TRBV6-5,ASSYPGTASSYEQY
TRBV11-2,ASSLAGGGSNQPQH
TRBV7-9,ASSLDAGYTGELF
TRBV21-1,ASNHGLAGVLDEQY
TRBV3-1,ASSQLVSTGELF
TRBV20-1,SARAPGDGYT
TRBV7-9,ASSSWGPTDTQY
TRBV5-1,ASSPRVSAGLNEQF
TRBV27,ASRMDRLSYEQY
TRBV6-2/TRBV6-3,ASSYRDRGTEAF
TRBV6-1,ASSSGTGESAEQF
TRBV6-2/TRBV6-3,ASSPNRNTEAF
TRBV20-1,SAFLDSMNTEAF
TRBV6-1,ASSDDRGDTEAF
TRBV29-1,SAGTGRGTEAF
TRBV10-3,AIRATGERNQPQH
TRBV7-2,ASTNTPENYGYT
TRBV24-1,ATSVTPGTGKNYGYT
TRBV12-3/TRBV12-4,ASSLRLGSGEAF
TRBV6-2/TRBV6-3,ASSYLNPGQGNSPLH
TRBV20-1,SARVTGERGYT
TRBV6-2/TRBV6-3,ASSVGSNQPQH
TRBV7-2,AGQGYTDTQY
TRBV20-1,SARAGGHYNEQF
TRBV29-1,SVGRDRKETQY
TRBV5-4,ASSLAPPREQF
TRBV9,ASSVADSGQY
TRBV6-1,ASGIDTQY
TRBV24-1,ATSPKGGQPQH
TRBV20-1,SARTAGQNTEAF
TRBV20-1,SAKLAGAAEQY
TRBV20-1,SASRGMETQY
TRBV7-2,ASSGNRVGYT
TRBV2,ASRGNGAATYEQY
TRBV20-1,SARGSGYPNTEAF
TRBV28,ASRYTFSGRVLDTQY
TRBV15,ATSRGGGGSKVGQPQH
TRBV20-1,SARWPGGNQPQH
TRBV18,ASSPGSQSTYEQY
TRBV20-1,SARTEGYEQY
TRBV7-2,ASTPPRTDTQY
TRBV19,ASSTRTANQPQH
TRBV28,ASSLGAVGYT
TRBV20-1,SARGSGPGWGYT
TRBV6-1,ASSRTGLSYNEQF
TRBV19,ASSIGGNQPQH
TRBV20-1,SANLQVDTDTQY
TRBV20-1,SGWGASNQPQH
TRBV20-1,SARDTGLRTYEQY
TRBV11-2,ASSLGLRIYGYT
TRBV7-2,ASSFGGGGTDTQY